This TCR beta chain was obtained from a study of OX40 agonist ivuxolimab in advanced cancers. The CDR3 consists of 15 residues. Trimming cost V 0 bases and J 8 bases; bases outside gene matches: 5. From germline, CDR1 is SGHDT and CDR2 YYEEEE. Concerning this clone itself: Its matching antigen is unknown.

General study findings and limits: Some nonresponders also had low normalized T-cell clonal expansion.

Here immunoSEQ multiplex PCR was the method, and the copy in TCRdb shows in-frame clones only, minus some. The repertoire holds about 83,000 clones, with about 86% as singletons. Source: CD4+ or CD8+ T cells sorted from blood, taken in a trial of the OX40 agonist ivuxolimab. V usage is TRBV5-6 and J usage is TRBJ1-6, with 7 bases lining up with TRBD1. This sequence was found in an adult with an advanced solid tumor such as melanoma, head and neck, liver or kidney cancer. CDR3 bases: TGTGCCAGCAGCTTGGCCCCGACAGGGCATTCACCCCTCCACTTT. Encoded protein: CASSLAPTGHSPLHF.